The 17 T cell receptor beta chains below all came from one sample that was sequenced in a study of cytomegalovirus exposure and HLA in healthy donors. The PCR used 60 Vbeta and 13 Jbeta primers. Only in-frame clones appear in the TCRdb table, and some are missing; sequencing was by immunoSEQ multiplex PCR. The profile shows 140,000 or so clones, approximately 72% of them singletons. The specimen sequenced was PBMCs. These receptors were obtained from a woman in her sixties in good health and CMV-seronegative.

This clone was seen a single time. The chain joins TRBV6-5 to TRBJ2-3, with 7 nucleotides matching TRBD2. Unmatched junction bases numbered 9, after V lost 2 bases and J lost 7 bases. This CDR3 has 15 residues. Germline V lookup: CDR1 MNHEY, CDR2 SVGAGI. The CDR3 spells CASSYAGGSLNTQYF. CDR3 DNA sequence: TGTGCCAGCAGTTACGCGGGCGGGAGTTTAAATACGCAGTATTTT.

V and J are TRBV7-3 and TRBJ2-3; TRBD2 agrees at 7 bases. Trimming removed 5 bases from V and 2 bases from J; junction bases left unmatched: 10. Looked up from germline, CDR1 is SGHTA and CDR2 is FQGTGA. The CDR3 totals 16 residues. The CDR3 is CASSPRTSSFTDTQYF. CDR3 nucleotide sequence: TGTGCCAGCAGCCCCCGGACTAGTTCTTTCACAGATACGCAGTATTTT.

The J gene is TRBJ2-3, the V gene TRBV5-4; 13 bases agree with TRBD2. The ends lost 4 bases at V and 4 bases at J; junction bases unmatched: 3. There are 15 residues in the CDR3. Germline lookup yields CDR1 SGHNT and CDR2 YYREEE (reference sequence). CDR3 sequence (DNA): TGTGCCAGCAGCCGGACTAGCGGGAGCCCAGATACGCAGTATTTT. Residues: CASSRTSGSPDTQYF.

The chain has TRBV5-4 and TRBJ1-4; D might be TRBD1 (6 bases). The CDR3 is made up of 14 amino acids. The germline V and J ends were trimmed by 6 bases and 5 bases, with 14 bases remaining between them. Per the germline V gene, CDR1 is SGHNT and CDR2 is YYREEE (reference sequence). In DNA form, the CDR3 reads TGTGCCAGCACCAAACAGGGCCCCAATGAAAAACTGTTTTTT. Protein: CASTKQGPNEKLFF.

The V call is TRBV5-1, the J call TRBJ2-7; the match to TRBD1 covers 7 bases. The CDR3 extends over 14 amino acids. J lost 5 bases, V lost 5 bases, and 10 bases had no gene match. Per the germline V gene, CDR1 is SGHRS and CDR2 is YFSETQ. The CDR3 bases are TGCGCCAGCAGTTCCGGGACAGTGTACAACGAGCAGTACTTC. Protein product: CASSSGTVYNEQYF.

The chain is built from TRBV7-2 and TRBJ1-3, with TRBD1 matching 8 bases. J lost 4 bases, V lost 4 bases, and 6 bases had no gene match. CDR3 length: 15 amino acids. CDR1 SGHTA and CDR2 FQGNSA come from the germline V gene. In DNA form, the CDR3 reads TGTGCCAGCAGCTCCGACAGGGGACTCGGAAACACCATATATTTT. This translates into CASSSDRGLGNTIYF. Together with reference TRBV7-2 and TRBJ1-3, the CDR3 gives the full variable domain: GAGVSQSPSNKVTEKGKDVELRCDPISGHTALYWYRQSLGQGLEFLIYFQGNSAPDKSGLPSDRFSAERTGGSVSTLTIQRTQQEDSAVYLCASSSDRGLGNTIYFGEGSWLTVV.

The chain recombines TRBV2 with TRBJ2-1; 13 bases fit TRBD2. Germline trimming cut 6 bases from V and 4 bases from J; bases unmatched to any gene: 9. The CDR3 spans 17 residues. The germline V gene encodes CDR1 SNHLY and CDR2 FYNNEI. The CDR3 region has the DNA TGTGCCAGCAGATCCAACGCGGGACTAGCGGGATACAATGAGCAGTTCTTC. Protein sequence: CASRSNAGLAGYNEQFF.

The chain combines TRBV7-8 with TRBJ2-5; the match to TRBD2 covers 7 bases. The CDR3 covers 14 residues. The V segment lost 5 bases and the J segment 3 bases; nucleotides outside the gene matches: 6. Germline V lookup: CDR1 SGHVS, CDR2 FQNEAQ. Written as DNA, the CDR3 is TGTGCCAGCAGCCGGATAGCGGGCAAAGAGACCCAGTACTTC. Translating gives CASSRIAGKETQYF.

This chain uses TRBV7-9 with TRBJ1-5, with D unclear. There are 14 residues in the CDR3. The V end lost 1 base, the J end lost 6 bases, and 10 bases lay between the germline ends. Germline V gives CDR1 SEHNR, CDR2 FQNEAQ (reference sequence). The CDR3 DNA sequence: TGTGCCAGCAGCTTAGGAGGGATAGGTCAGCCCCAGCATTTT. Encoded protein: CASSLGGIGQPQHF.

The chain carries TRBV7-2 and TRBJ1-3; 9 positions match TRBD1. With V trimmed by 4 bases and J by 8 bases, 6 bases remained unmatched. CDR1 and CDR2 (germline): SGHTA, FQGNSA. The CDR3 covers 14 residues. CDR3: CASSSRTGVHTIYF. CDR3 coding DNA: TGTGCCAGCAGCTCCAGGACAGGGGTACACACCATATATTTT.

This clone was counted once. The V call is TRBV15, the J call TRBJ2-3; no clear D. CDR1 is LNHNV, CDR2 YYDKDF, per germline (reference sequence). V shed 4 bases and J shed 2 bases, with 7 bases lying between them. CDR3 length equals 13 residues. CDR3 in DNA: TGTGCCACCAGCACGAGACACACAGATACGCAGTATTTT. It translates to CATSTRHTDTQYF.

The chain carries TRBV9 and TRBJ1-3; 9 bases map to TRBD1. The J segment lost 8 bases and the V segment lost 3 bases, leaving 18 bases of the junction unmatched. CDR1 SGDLS and CDR2 YYNGEE come from the germline V gene. The CDR3 totals 18 residues. The CDR3 DNA follows: TGTGCCAGCAGCGACACCGGGACAGGGCGATTCGGCCGGGACACCATATATTTT. As protein: CASSDTGTGRFGRDTIYF.

This sequence joins TRBV29-1 and TRBJ2-3; 8 bases agree with TRBD2. Germline values: CDR1 SQVTM, CDR2 ANQGSEA. After removal of 3 bases from V and 1 base from J, the junction contained 9 bases not matched to a gene. The CDR3 totals 16 residues. The CDR3 sequence: CSVEGWRGAGTDTQYF. CDR3 coding DNA: TGCAGCGTTGAGGGTTGGCGGGGGGCCGGCACAGATACGCAGTATTTT.

This clone turned up a few times. The chain recombines TRBV5-1 with TRBJ2-3, with D perhaps matching TRBD2 (6 bases). The germline V and J ends were trimmed by 0 bases and 0 bases, with 11 bases remaining between them. Germline V lookup: CDR1 SGHRS, CDR2 YFSETQ. The CDR3 spans 16 residues. CDR3 sequence (DNA): TGCGCCAGCAGCTTGGTAATGGGGACTAGCACAGATACGCAGTATTTT. It translates to CASSLVMGTSTDTQYF.

This rearrangement joins TRBV6-5 to TRBJ2-1, with TRBD2 identical over 8 bases. The V segment lost 8 bases and the J segment 4 bases; nucleotides outside the gene matches: 4. This CDR3 comprises 13 residues. Germline-derived CDR1 and CDR2 are MNHEY and SVGAGI. The CDR3 reads CASRGGVYNEQFF. DNA for the CDR3: TGTGCCAGCCGGGGGGGGGTATACAATGAGCAGTTCTTC.

The rearrangement joins TRBV15 to TRBJ1-4; no clear D. The CDR3 runs to 17 residues. Trimming left V 1 base short and J 1 base short, with 13 bases between. CDR1 is LNHNV and CDR2 is YYDKDF in the germline V gene (reference sequence). In nucleotides, the CDR3 is TGTGCCACCAGCAGAGGGGCCCGAAGCCAAACTAATGAAAAACTGTTTTTT. Translated: CATSRGARSQTNEKLFF.

V usage is TRBV7-2 and J usage is TRBJ1-2, with D perhaps matching TRBD1 (6 bases). V gave up 3 bases and J gave up 3 bases, with 14 bases separating them. The germline V gene encodes CDR1 SGHTA and CDR2 FQGNSA. This CDR3 has 15 amino acids. Written as DNA, the CDR3 is TGTGCCAGCAGCTTCGTCAGGGGCGCGGACTATGGCTACACCTTC. Translating gives CASSFVRGADYGYTF.